The 29 T cell receptor beta chains given below trace back to one sample, sequenced in a study of identical twins listed by TCRdb under 2016. The library was generated by 5' RACE. For sequencing, an Illumina HiSeq 2000 was employed. TCRdb redid the processing of the public reads, applying fastp at Q25 and MiXCR, and retained in-frame beta chains. All rows with the same CDR3 protein become a single entry with the most common DNA and genes. The sample has about 300,000 distinct CDR3 sequences on record, around an eighth of them singletons. The ten largest clones take up 6% to 9% of the sample. These records were also assigned to another study, of yellow fever vaccine responses in identical twins.

Sequences were obtained from CD8+ T cells sorted from blood. The receptor set was obtained from a woman between 18 and 29 years old in good health.

This clonotype was seen at least ten times. The genes are TRBV4-1 and TRBJ2-7; the D gene is possibly TRBD2 (6 bases). Germline V lookup: CDR1 MGHRA, CDR2 YSYEKL. Between the trimmed V and J ends, which lost 2 bases and 7 bases, there was a span of 21 bases. CDR3 length: 16 amino acids. The CDR3 protein is CASSQLPGTGTWEQYF. The CDR3 bases are TGCGCCAGCAGCCAATTGCCCGGGACTGGAACTTGGGAGCAGTACTTC.

This clonotype has at least ten counts. This rearrangement joins TRBV12-3 or TRBV12-4 to TRBJ2-4, with 7 bases lining up with TRBD1. V lost 6 bases and J lost 9; bases outside the gene matches: 5. The CDR3 loop spans 12 amino acids. CDR3 bases: TGTGCCAGCAGCCCAACAGGGGCCATTCAGTACTTC. Translated, it gives CASSPTGAIQYF.

The chain carries TRBV7-9 and TRBJ2-2; D uncertain. V gave up 5 bases and J gave up 7 bases, with 14 bases separating them. CDR3 length: 14 residues. CDR1 and CDR2 (germline): SEHNR, FQNEAQ (reference sequence). The CDR3 region is CASSVQISGGELFF. The CDR3 DNA is TGTGCCAGCAGCGTACAAATTTCTGGCGGGGAGCTGTTTTTT.

The V and J genes are TRBV6-1 and TRBJ2-7, with 8 positions matching TRBD2. With 6 bases clipped from V and 3 bases from J, the junction kept 7 bases outside the gene matches. CDR1 is MNHNS, CDR2 SASEGT, per germline. The CDR3 loop spans 14 amino acids. The CDR3 bases are TGTGCCAGCAGCGCGGGGGGACAAATCTACGAGCAGTACGTC. Translation: CASSAGGQIYEQYV.

The rearrangement joins TRBV12-3 or TRBV12-4 to TRBJ2-3, with 7 bases identical to TRBD2. CDR3 length equals 14 residues. J lost 2 bases, V lost 8 bases, and 7 bases had no gene match. The CDR3: CASGGETDTDTQYF. In DNA, the CDR3 is TGTGCCAGCGGGGGGGAGACGGACACAGATACGCAGTATTTT.

The chain links TRBV12-3 or TRBV12-4 to TRBJ2-1; 8 nucleotides match TRBD2. The ends lost 7 bases at V and 4 bases at J; junction bases unmatched: 9. The CDR3 contains 15 residues. The CDR3 DNA follows: TGTGCCAGCAACACCGGGACTAGGCTATACAATGAGCAGTTCTTC. Translation: CASNTGTRLYNEQFF.

The rearrangement links TRBV20-1 to TRBJ2-2, with TRBD2 matching over 9 bases. V lost 1 base and J lost 6; bases outside the gene matches: 3. The CDR3 spans 14 residues. The germline V gene has CDR1 DFQATT and CDR2 SNEGSKA (reference sequence). CDR3 nucleotide sequence: TGCAGTGCTAGAGGCCGACTAGCGGCCGGGGAGCTGTTTTTT. This encodes CSARGRLAAGELFF.

This chain connects TRBV4-1 to TRBJ1-3; no clear D. This CDR3 has 18 amino acids. Germline CDR1 and CDR2: MGHRA and YSYEKL. V shed 0 bases and J shed 0 bases, with 15 bases lying between them. The CDR3 spells CASSQDSPGLSSGNTIYF. The CDR3 DNA follows: TGCGCCAGCAGCCAAGATTCGCCGGGTTTGAGCTCTGGAAACACCATATATTTT.

This clonotype was seen a handful of times. The chain couples TRBV6-1 to TRBJ2-5; TRBD2 matches 8 bases. With 5 bases clipped from V and 4 bases from J, the junction kept 9 bases outside the gene matches. The CDR3 runs 15 residues. Germline V lookup: CDR1 MNHNS, CDR2 SASEGT. The CDR3 protein is CASSLAGSAGETQYF. CDR3 DNA sequence: TGTGCCAGCAGTCTAGCGGGCTCCGCTGGAGAGACCCAGTACTTC.

The rearrangement uses TRBV6-1 and TRBJ2-3; D not certain. Trimming took off 4 bases at V and 11 bases at J, with 13 bases between the two ends. From germline, CDR1 is MNHNS and CDR2 SASEGT. The CDR3 is 12 residues long. The CDR3 region is CASSGTSLQQYF. CDR3 coding DNA: TGTGCCAGCAGTGGCACCTCACTGCAGCAGTATTTT.

J is TRBJ2-1 and V is TRBV4-1; TRBD2 is a possible D gene (7 bases). This CDR3 contains 16 residues. Germline loops: CDR1 MGHRA, CDR2 YSYEKL. V was pared by 1 base and J by 3 bases, with 13 bases between. CDR3 in DNA: TGCGCCAGCAGCCAAGGCGAGGGGGGGGTCTACAATGAGCAGTTCTTC. This sequence encodes CASSQGEGGVYNEQFF.

This clonotype has a handful of counts. The chain carries TRBV10-3 and TRBJ2-1, with 14 bases that match TRBD2. The CDR3 totals 16 residues. V was pared by 5 bases and J by 10 bases, with 10 bases of the junction left unmatched. Looked up from germline, CDR1 is ENHRY and CDR2 is SYGVKD. CDR3 bases: TGTGCCATCAGTTCCTGGGGACTAGCGGGAGAGCGGGAGCAGTTCTTC. It is translated as CAISSWGLAGEREQFF.

A remark on this clonotype: This may stem from a read error, because a much larger clone lies one nucleotide away. The chain couples TRBV12-3 or TRBV12-4 to TRBJ2-2; 7 bases match TRBD1. The CDR3 covers 14 residues. CDR3 amino acids: CASRRQGGTVELFF. The CDR3 DNA follows: TGTGCCAGCAGGCGACAGGGTGGCACCGTGGAGCTGTTTTTT.

This sequence joins TRBV27 and TRBJ2-3, with 12 bases that match TRBD1. Trimming removed 6 bases from V and 5 bases from J; junction bases left unmatched: 9. CDR1 MNHEY and CDR2 SMNVEV come from the germline V gene (reference sequence). The CDR3 consists of 16 residues. CDR3 region: CASSPRDRGLRDTQYF. The CDR3 DNA reads as TGTGCCAGCAGCCCTAGGGACAGGGGGCTGAGAGATACGCAGTATTTT.

The J gene is TRBJ2-3, the V gene TRBV6-4; 7 bases fit TRBD2. The CDR3 is 15 amino acids. CDR1 and CDR2 from the germline V gene are MRHNA and SNTAGT. V dropped 0 bases and J dropped 4; count of bases not matched to a gene: 4. The CDR3 loop is CASSDSAGEADTQYF. CDR3 sequence (DNA): TGTGCCAGCAGTGACTCGGCGGGGGAGGCAGATACGCAGTATTTT.

This rearrangement joins TRBV6-5 to TRBJ2-7, with D possibly being TRBD1 (6 bases). The CDR3 runs to 14 residues. Trimming cost V 0 bases and J 6 bases, with 12 bases left between them. Germline V gene lookup returns CDR1 MNHEY and CDR2 SVGAGI. CDR3 residues: CASSYSPGVGEQYF. For the CDR3, the DNA is TGTGCCAGCAGTTACTCCCCAGGGGTGGGCGAGCAGTACTTC.

This chain links TRBV5-6 with TRBJ2-1; 7 bases are shared with TRBD2. V lost 0 bases, J lost 4 bases, and 4 bases stayed unmatched. The CDR3 totals 15 residues. Looked up from germline, CDR1 is SGHDT and CDR2 is YYEEEE. The CDR3 region has the DNA TGTGCCAGCAGCTTGGGGGGGGGATTTTACAATGAGCAGTTCTTC. It specifies CASSLGGGFYNEQFF.

The chain is built from TRBV7-9 and TRBJ2-7, with 7 bases aligning to TRBD2. This CDR3 has 14 amino acids. The germline CDR1 and CDR2 sequences are SEHNR and FQNEAQ (reference sequence). Trimming at V came to 5 bases and at J to 2 bases, leaving 6 bases not matched to a gene. CDR3 sequence (DNA): TGTGCCAGCAGCATTGGCGGGAGACCCTACGAGCAGTACTTC. It specifies CASSIGGRPYEQYF.

This rearrangement joins TRBV7-9 to TRBJ2-1; TRBD2 aligns across 8 bases. This CDR3 is built from 15 residues. The V gene's germline CDR1 is SEHNR and CDR2 FQNEAQ (reference sequence). Trimming cost V 5 bases and J 5 bases; bases outside gene matches: 8. CDR3 region: CASSASGSRDNEQFF. DNA for the CDR3: TGTGCCAGCAGCGCTAGCGGGTCGAGAGACAATGAGCAGTTCTTC.

In the case of this clonotype: The likely explanation is a read error, given a far larger clone one base away. This chain links TRBV12-3 or TRBV12-4 with TRBJ2-7; weak D call: TRBD2 (5 bases). This CDR3 spans 12 amino acids. CDR3 coding DNA: TGTGCCATCAGTCCGTCGGGGTACGAGCAGTACTTC. Its protein is CAISPSGYEQYF.

There are many counts of this clonotype. This sequence joins TRBV20-1 and TRBJ2-1; no definite D call. The CDR3 has 11 residues. The germline V gene encodes CDR1 DFQATT and CDR2 SNEGSKA (reference sequence). The V gene lost 3 bases and the J gene lost 7 bases, with 7 bases spanning the gap. CDR3 nucleotide sequence: TGCAGTGCTAGGCCCGGGAATGAGCAGTTCTTC. Its protein is CSARPGNEQFF.

This clonotype was detected a few times. The V call is TRBV28, the J call TRBJ1-1; D unclear. Trimming shortened V by 3 bases and J by 5 bases, and 7 bases separated the two germline ends. Per germline, CDR1 MDHEN and CDR2 SYDVKM. The length of the CDR3 is 12 residues. The CDR3 coding sequence is TGTGCCAGCAGTTTTATGGTAACTGAAGCTTTCTTT. Protein: CASSFMVTEAFF.

This clonotype was seen a few times. The V and J genes are TRBV7-9 and TRBJ2-7; D call uncertain. The germline CDR1 and CDR2 sequences are SEHNR and FQNEAQ (reference sequence). Trimming removed 5 bases at V and 3 bases at J, with 11 bases between. The CDR3 spans 13 residues. CDR3: CASSPAGRYEQYV. CDR3 bases: TGTGCCAGCAGCCCCGCAGGTCGCTACGAGCAGTACGTC.

This clonotype was seen at least ten times. V is TRBV12-3 or TRBV12-4 and J is TRBJ1-1, with D unclear. V gave up 3 bases and J gave up 7 bases, with 9 bases separating them. The CDR3 runs to 12 residues. CDR3 protein: CASSFGRLEAFF. DNA for the CDR3: TGTGCCAGCAGTTTCGGCAGGCTTGAAGCTTTCTTT.

The rearrangement links TRBV7-8 to TRBJ2-1; 9 nucleotides match TRBD1. The germline gives CDR1 SGHVS, CDR2 FQNEAQ. With V trimmed by 6 bases and J by 4 bases, 13 bases remained unmatched. The CDR3 covers 17 residues. CDR3 nucleotides: TGTGCCAGCAGGTTCCCCCCAGCGGGACAGGGATACAATGAGCAGTTCTTC. This sequence encodes CASRFPPAGQGYNEQFF. Supplemented by reference TRBV7-8 and TRBJ2-1, the full variable domain reads GAGVSQSPRYKVAKRGQDVALRCDPISGHVSLFWYQQALGQGPEFLTYFQNEAQLDKSGLPSDRFFAERPEGSVSTLKIQRTQQEDSAVYLCASRFPPAGQGYNEQFFGPGTRLTVL.

This clonotype showed up many times. The chain couples TRBV15 to TRBJ2-3, with D tentatively TRBD1 or TRBD2 (5 bases each). The ends were cut back, 8 bases at V and 1 base at J, with 25 bases in the middle. Germline lookup yields CDR1 LNHNV and CDR2 YYDKDF (reference sequence). This CDR3 region has 18 residues. CDR3 sequence reads: CATSAGFKALGGTDTQYF. The CDR3 coding sequence is TGTGCCACCTCGGCGGGTTTTAAGGCCCTGGGGGGCACAGATACGCAGTATTTT.

This clonotype was picked up a small number of times. J is TRBJ2-1 and V is TRBV6-5, with TRBD1 matching 9 bases. CDR1 and CDR2 from the germline V gene are MNHEY and SVGAGI. This CDR3 comprises 14 residues. J was trimmed by 7 bases and V by 4 bases; bases with no gene match: 5. The chain's CDR3 is CASSWTGVGNEQFF. CDR3 DNA: TGTGCCAGCAGTTGGACAGGGGTTGGGAATGAGCAGTTCTTC.

The chain joins TRBV28 to TRBJ2-7, with 11 bases fitting TRBD2. This CDR3 has 15 residues. Per the germline V gene, CDR1 is MDHEN and CDR2 is SYDVKM. V gave up 6 bases and J gave up 2 bases; unmatched junction bases: 6. The CDR3 DNA follows: TGTGCCAGCAGACGACTAGCGGGACTCCCCTACGAGCAGTACTTC. It yields the protein CASRRLAGLPYEQYF.

This clonotype was recorded a few times. The rearrangement joins TRBV12-3 or TRBV12-4 to TRBJ1-2; maybe TRBD1 (6 bases). The CDR3 covers 15 residues. Trimming cost V 3 bases and J 6 bases, with 17 bases left between them. In nucleotides, the CDR3 is TGTGCCAGCAGTTTTATGAGGGGGGGCGCCGATGGCTACACCTTC. Encoded protein: CASSFMRGGADGYTF.